This T cell receptor (beta chain) appears in the sequencing data of a study of tumor and adjacent non-tumor tissue in lung cancer (dated by TCRdb to 2016 to 2019). For the wider study: By cancer type, the cohort comprised 11 to 12 adenocarcinoma patients, a couple of squamous cell carcinoma patients and 1 small cell lung cancer patient. For each patient, one tumor sample and one normal lung sample were taken, giving roughly 30 paired specimens that underwent TCRbeta CDR3 sequencing. Using bulk TCRbeta repertoires from around 15 lung cancer patients, the study set lung tumor tissue side by side with matched distant non-tumor lung tissue. The approximately 15 enrolled patients, of whom some ten were men and 5 were women, were aged roughly 30 to 80 years and were diagnosed with TNM stage I to III disease. In total, sequencing yielded 125,075,908 productive TCRbeta reads, which works out to an average of approximately 4.2 million reads per sample. What the authors observed across the whole study: Neither the sequencing platform nor unique molecular identifiers are named or mentioned anywhere in the methods. The top 100 clones made up a significantly larger cumulative share of the repertoire in normal lung than in tumor tissue. Peripheral blood was not sequenced, so blood TCRbeta repertoires were not examined in the lung cancer patients of the study. Significantly higher TCR diversity (inverse Simpson) was observed in tumor tissue than in normal lung tissue (around 450 vs 160, P = 0.0075, Mann-Whitney U test). Only about 14 patients were in the cohort, and the authors stated that larger samples and more detailed clinical data are needed. Significantly higher TCR diversity was found in younger patients, and higher tumor TCR diversity was associated with shorter overall and disease-free survival.

This clonotype was seen only once. Its binding antigen is unknown. This sequence may be a read error, since a much larger clone differs from it by one base. Library generation was performed with multiplex PCR. The data were produced on an Illumina HiSeq 2500. Following protocols modified from ARM-PCR, the researchers constructed TCRbeta libraries through three rounds of nested PCR with primers (Table S4). Before sequencing, PCR products of 200-500 bp were excised from the gel and purified with the QIAquick gel extraction kit. Per the source publication's procedure: Reads were cleaned with Trimmomatic, merged with FLASH into complete CDR3 sequences, and assigned to V(D)J germline segments with MiTCR. VDJtools was used to compute clonal diversity as the inverse Simpson's index. In-frame sequences without a premature stop codon were defined as productive reads. TCRdb reprocessed the public reads (quality trimming at Q25 with fastp, clone calling with MiXCR) and kept in-frame beta chains. For every CDR3 protein sequence, its rows merge into one entry that carries the most common genes and DNA. These V and J calls rely on TCRdb rather than the paper's analysis. The sample has almost 75,000 distinct CDR3 sequences on record, under 70% of them singletons. The top ten constitute around a quarter of the sample.

Bulk unsorted tissue served as the source for RNA extraction, and RNA quality was assessed using a NanoDrop ND-1000 and an Agilent 2100. For the normal lung samples, distant non-tumor tissue was collected more than 3 cm away from the tumor edge. All donors had newly diagnosed lung cancer, had not received prior chemotherapy, and were admitted for thoracic surgery in China between August and November 2014. The study excluded patients who had received radiotherapy or chemotherapy before or who had another cancer at the same time. Pieces of surgical tissue measuring roughly 1-2 cm3 were kept in RNAlater solution and stored at -80 degrees C until use. Based on the germline V gene, the CDR1 and CDR2 sequences are MNHEY and SVGEGT. Clipping removes 7 bases from V and 2 bases from J, with 7 as the unmatched junction base count. Including cysteine and phenylalanine, the CDR3 has 15 amino acids. CDR3 DNA only is kept here, 45 bases in frame from base 1.

Recombination connected TRBV6-2 or TRBV6-3 to TRBJ2-7, and TRBD2 matches 11 of the central bases. This sequence originates from a woman aged 50 to 65 with non-small cell lung cancer. The sample was distant non-tumor lung tissue. In nucleotide form, the sequence is TGTGCCAGCACCCTTACTAGCGGGAGCCCCTACGAGCAGTACTTC. Its product reads: CASTLTSGSPYEQYF.